These 24 T cell receptor beta chains originate from one sample sequenced in a study of shared T cell receptors in the human thymus. Data came from immunoSEQ multiplex PCR; TCRdb stores just in-frame clones and leaves some out. This table holds more than 550,000 clones, around 85% found once. These data also featured in a second study, about human thymus T cells.

The sample consisted of thymocytes. The receptors were sampled from a girl under three years old with a congenital heart defect.

The chain employs TRBV11-2 and TRBJ2-1; TRBD1 is a possible D gene (6 bases). The germline V gene encodes CDR1 SGHAT and CDR2 FQNNGV. V was trimmed by 5 bases and J by 5 bases, leaving 10 bases between them. This CDR3 contains 13 residues. The CDR3 region is CASSLRQDNEQFF. The CDR3 nucleotides are TGTGCCAGCAGCCTTAGACAGGACAATGAGCAGTTCTTC.

The V call is TRBV6-1, the J call TRBJ1-1; 7 nucleotides align to TRBD1. Germline CDR1 MNHNS, CDR2 SASEGT. CDR3 length equals 15 residues. J gave up 6 bases and V 1 base, and 8 bases lay outside the gene matches. This CDR3 is CASSEVVGQGAEAFF. DNA for the CDR3: TGTGCCAGCAGTGAAGTGGTGGGGCAGGGGGCTGAAGCTTTCTTT.

The chain combines TRBV9 with TRBJ1-3; D unclear. Trimming removed 0 bases from V and 0 bases from J, with 16 bases in between. The CDR3 extends over 18 amino acids. Germline V gene sequence: CDR1 SGDLS, CDR2 YYNGEE. The CDR3 DNA follows: TGTGCCAGCAGCGTAGCTTTTAGTCCAGGTACCTCTGGAAACACCATATATTTT. Protein product: CASSVAFSPGTSGNTIYF.

The chain recombines TRBV14 with TRBJ1-4; D perhaps matches TRBD1 (6 bases). Germline V gives CDR1 SGHDN, CDR2 FVKESK. This CDR3 spans 15 amino acids. Between the trimmed V and J ends, which lost 4 bases and 7 bases, there was a span of 16 bases. The CDR3 sequence: CASSPRGGRLEKLFF. Written as DNA, the CDR3 is TGTGCCAGCAGCCCCCGCGGGGGCCGTCTTGAAAAACTGTTTTTT.

The chain joins TRBV28 to TRBJ1-5; a weak D match, TRBD1 (6 bases). The CDR3 runs 18 residues. The germline CDR1 and CDR2 sequences are MDHEN and SYDVKM. V was shortened by 4 bases and J by 0 bases, with 19 bases between the two germline ends. The CDR3: CASSSETGTPYSNQPQHF. In DNA, the CDR3 is TGTGCCAGCAGTTCGGAAACCGGGACACCTTATAGCAATCAGCCCCAGCATTTT.

The chain links TRBV10-3 to TRBJ1-2; TRBD1 might be the D (5 bases). The germline CDR1 and CDR2 sequences are ENHRY and SYGVKD. The CDR3 has 13 residues. V dropped 10 bases and J dropped 4 bases, with 16 bases sitting between them. The CDR3 sequence is CATRKRGGYGYTF. DNA for the CDR3: TGTGCCACACGAAAGAGGGGAGGCTATGGCTACACCTTC.

The V call is TRBV25-1, the J call TRBJ2-5, with D maybe TRBD1 (7 bases). V dropped 4 bases and J dropped 7 bases, with 13 bases sitting between them. CDR3 size: 13 residues. CDR1 is MGHDK and CDR2 is SYGVNS in the germline V gene. The CDR3 sequence is CASSVQGRGTQYF. CDR3 nucleotide sequence: TGTGCCAGCAGTGTACAGGGGCGGGGGACCCAGTACTTC.

The chain recombines TRBV7-8 with TRBJ1-5; 8 nucleotides align to TRBD1. CDR1 SGHVS and CDR2 FQNEAQ come from the germline V gene. The ends lost 5 bases at V and 5 bases at J; junction bases unmatched: 14. The CDR3 totals 17 residues. The CDR3 DNA reads as TGTGCCAGCAGCAGCCGGACAGGGCTTACGGGGGATCAGCCCCAGCATTTT. It is translated as CASSSRTGLTGDQPQHF.

This sequence joins TRBV28 and TRBJ1-2; D remains ambiguous. The CDR3 spans 13 residues. CDR1 and CDR2 (germline): MDHEN, SYDVKM. Trimming cost V 11 bases and J 0 bases, with 13 bases left between them. CDR3 protein: CAGLNSSNYGYTF. CDR3 DNA: TGTGCCGGATTGAACAGTTCTAACTATGGCTACACCTTC.

The table lists this clone with a few counts. V usage is TRBV5-8 and J usage is TRBJ1-6; unclear D gene. Trimming cost V 5 bases and J 8 bases, with 11 bases left between them. From germline, CDR1 is SGHTS and CDR2 YDEGEE. The CDR3 is 13 amino acids. The CDR3 spells CASRTAWDSPLHF. CDR3 nucleotide sequence: TGTGCCAGCAGGACTGCGTGGGATTCACCCCTCCACTTT.

This rearrangement joins TRBV9 to TRBJ2-1; maybe TRBD1 (6 bases). Germline CDR1 is SGDLS and CDR2 is YYNGEE. This CDR3 contains 16 residues. V was trimmed by 2 bases and J by 4 bases, leaving 16 bases between them. The CDR3 nucleotides read TGTGCCAGCAGCGTTAGGACAGCCCCTACGTACAATGAGCAGTTCTTC. Amino acid sequence: CASSVRTAPTYNEQFF.

The chain links TRBV6-4 to TRBJ1-2; possible D gene TRBD1, 5 bases. This CDR3 contains 15 residues. Per germline, CDR1 MRHNA and CDR2 SNTAGT. With 4 bases removed from V and 6 bases from J, the gap between germline ends came to 18 bases. The CDR3 protein is CASSASPGGAHGYTF. The CDR3 DNA reads as TGTGCCAGCAGTGCCTCCCCGGGAGGGGCGCATGGCTACACCTTC.

The rearrangement links TRBV4-1 to TRBJ1-6; 9 positions agree with TRBD1. V lost 1 base to trimming and J lost 8 bases; unmatched junction nucleotides: 18. The CDR3 has 20 residues. Germline CDR1 reads MGHRA; CDR2 reads YSYEKL. CDR3 sequence (DNA): TGCGCCAGCAGCCAAGTACCCCAAAGATTGGACAGGGGCGTTTATTCACCCCTCCACTTT. Protein sequence: CASSQVPQRLDRGVYSPLHF.

V usage is TRBV5-6 and J usage is TRBJ2-5; a possible D gene is TRBD2 (6 bases). The CDR3 sequence is 16 residues long. V was pared by 1 base and J by 1 base, with 14 bases between. The germline V gene encodes CDR1 SGHDT and CDR2 YYEEEE. The CDR3 bases are TGTGCCAGCAGCTTGTACGGGGGTCTACGCCAAGAGACCCAGTACTTC. Residues: CASSLYGGLRQETQYF.

CDR3 sequence (DNA): TGCGCCAGCAGCCAAGTACAAGCGTTGCTGCTAAGCAATGAGCAGTTCTTC. Residues: CASSQVQALLLSNEQFF. The chain combines TRBV4-1 with TRBJ2-1; no definite D call. V lost 1 base, J lost 6 bases, and 19 bases lay in between. CDR3 length: 17 residues. Germline CDR1 and CDR2: MGHRA and YSYEKL.

The genes are TRBV4-1 and TRBJ2-2; 7 bases map to TRBD1. The germline gives CDR1 MGHRA, CDR2 YSYEKL. There are 18 residues in the CDR3. The junction had 10 bases not matched to a gene; V was cut back by 0 bases and J by 3 bases. The CDR3, as DNA: TGCGCCAGCAGCCAAGATCGAGTCGGACAGGCAGACACCGGGGAGCTGTTTTTT. It specifies CASSQDRVGQADTGELFF.

The chain is built from TRBV27 and TRBJ1-2, with 9 bases identical to TRBD1. The junction had 3 bases not matched to a gene; V was cut back by 4 bases and J by 0 bases. The CDR3 extends over 15 amino acids. Per the germline V gene, CDR1 is MNHEY and CDR2 is SMNVEV (reference sequence). The CDR3 DNA is TGTGCCAGCAGTTCCGGGACAGGGTCTAACTATGGCTACACCTTC. Translating it yields CASSSGTGSNYGYTF.

The chain carries TRBV6-5 and TRBJ1-1; 8 nucleotides agree with TRBD1. Losses at the gene ends were 5 bases for V and 7 bases for J; bases not matched to a gene: 6. This CDR3 has 13 residues. In germline, CDR1 is MNHEY, CDR2 SVGAGI. CDR3 sequence: CASSPGQVLEAFF. Here the CDR3 DNA reads TGTGCCAGCAGTCCGGGACAGGTTCTTGAAGCTTTCTTT.

CDR3 protein: CASSYTSAGGETQYF. The CDR3 coding sequence is TGTGCCAGCAGTTACACCTCGGCAGGAGGAGAGACCCAGTACTTC. This chain joins TRBV2 and TRBJ2-5; weak D call: TRBD2 (5 bases). Trimming took off 5 bases at V and 4 bases at J, with 17 bases between the two ends. CDR1 and CDR2 from the germline V gene are SNHLY and FYNNEI. CDR3 size: 15 residues.

The chain recombines TRBV2 with TRBJ1-2, with TRBD1 matching over 7 bases. The length of the CDR3 is 10 residues. Germline V gene lookup returns CDR1 SNHLY and CDR2 FYNNEI. J gave up 9 bases and V 6 bases, and 1 base lay outside the gene matches. CDR3 in amino acids: CASRTGSYTF. In DNA, the CDR3 is TGTGCCAGCAGGACAGGGAGCTACACCTTC.

The chain uses TRBV6-5 and TRBJ2-4; D is unresolved. The germline gives CDR1 MNHEY, CDR2 SVGAGI. Trimming pared 2 bases from V and 0 bases from J, leaving 11 bases between. This CDR3 is 16 amino acids long. The CDR3 sequence is CASSYTQSGAKNIQYF. CDR3 DNA sequence: TGTGCCAGCAGTTACACCCAGTCTGGAGCCAAAAACATTCAGTACTTC.

Comments on this clone: An end of the junction differs from the germline gene, which may be a read error. The rearrangement uses TRBV7-7 and TRBJ1-4; 7 nucleotides align to TRBD1. The CDR3 contains 17 residues. Germline assignment: CDR1 SSHAT and CDR2 FNYEAQ (reference sequence). The CDR3 DNA sequence: TGTGCTAGCAGCTTACGGCCCGACAGGGAGCGGGTTGGAAAACTGTTTTTT. It is translated as CASSLRPDRERVGKLFF.

This clone was observed a handful of times. The chain combines TRBV7-2 with TRBJ1-3; no definite D call. Per the germline V gene, CDR1 is SGHTA and CDR2 is FQGNSA. V was cut by 5 bases and J by 4 bases, with 15 bases left in between. The CDR3 contains 15 residues. As DNA, the CDR3 is TGTGCCAGCAGCCCCCTGAGGGTCTCAGGAAACACCATATATTTT. Residues: CASSPLRVSGNTIYF.

The rearrangement links TRBV28 to TRBJ1-2; D gene unclear. CDR3 length equals 12 residues. The ends were cut back, 7 bases at V and 8 bases at J, with 14 bases in the middle. CDR1 and CDR2 from the germline V gene are MDHEN and SYDVKM. CDR3: CASTRRTEGYTF. DNA for the CDR3: TGTGCCAGCACCCGACGAACGGAGGGCTACACCTTC.